This T cell receptor beta chain was retrieved from a study of blood T cell repertoires in COVID-19. Study details: Specimens from acute and convalescent COVID-19 originated in the United States, Italy and Spain. Sample material is recorded as cDNA or gDNA derived from T cells, B-cell-depleted T cells, or PBMCs.

Original data processing: By means of reference gene primer amplification, nucleated cell counts were estimated. Only in-frame clones appear in the TCRdb table, and some are missing; sequencing was by immunoSEQ multiplex PCR. That table is the source of V, J and clone size, and D and trimming were worked out from the DNA. This table holds under 65,000 clones, around 89% found once. The CDR3 spans 16 residues. V shed 4 bases and J 4 bases; nucleotides not matched to a gene: 10. From germline, CDR1 is MNHEY and CDR2 SVGAGI. The rearrangement joins TRBV6-5 to TRBJ1-3; TRBD1 aligns across 7 bases. The sequence derives from a human donor in a cohort sampled during active COVID-19. The sample taken for sequencing was peripheral blood. The CDR3 protein is CASSSQRQGRGNTIYF. Here the CDR3 DNA reads TGTGCCAGCAGTTCCCAACGACAGGGAAGGGGAAACACCATATATTTT.